One and the same sample provided the 25 T cell receptor beta chains below, sequenced in a study of blood T cell repertoires in COVID-19. Clones were read by immunoSEQ multiplex PCR, and TCRdb kept only the in-frame ones, dropping some. The sample has about 140,000 clones; roughly 76% are singletons. Material for sequencing was peripheral blood. The receptors originated from an older man with acute or convalescent COVID-19.

About this clone: This specimen includes other DNA sequences encoding the same CDR3. The chain employs TRBV5-1 and TRBJ1-1; no clear D. V was pared by 0 bases and J by 1 base, with 4 bases between. Germline loops: CDR1 SGHRS, CDR2 YFSETQ. The CDR3 extends over 13 amino acids. In nucleotides, the CDR3 is TGCGCCAGCAGCTTGGCAGGGAACACTGAAGCTTTCTTT. It is translated as CASSLAGNTEAFF.

The chain uses TRBV6-5 and TRBJ2-1; 9 bases match TRBD2. This CDR3 spans 15 amino acids. Germline CDR1 and CDR2: MNHEY and SVGAGI. V lost 10 bases to trimming and J lost 3 bases; unmatched junction nucleotides: 10. The CDR3 DNA is TGTGCCACCTCATCGCTAGCGGGGAGCTACAATGAGCAGTTCTTC. Encoded protein: CATSSLAGSYNEQFF.

The chain is built from TRBV4-2 and TRBJ2-5, with 11 bases aligning to TRBD2. After removal of 1 base from V and 5 bases from J, the junction contained 3 bases not matched to a gene. CDR3 size: 15 residues. Germline V gene sequence: CDR1 LGHNA, CDR2 YNFKEQ. The CDR3 nucleotides are TGTGCCAGCAGCCAAGGGACTAGCGGGCAGGAGACCCAGTACTTC. Amino acid sequence: CASSQGTSGQETQYF.

This clone was observed at least ten times. Other DNA sequences within the sample encode an identical CDR3. The CDR3 sequence: CASSLGGGTGELFF. The CDR3 bases are TGCGCCAGCAGCTTGGGAGGGGGCACCGGGGAGCTGTTTTTT. The chain joins TRBV5-1 to TRBJ2-2; the D gene is possibly TRBD1 (6 bases). Trimming cost V 0 bases and J 4 bases, with 7 bases left between them. The CDR3 has 14 amino acids. CDR1 and CDR2 from the germline V gene are SGHRS and YFSETQ.

The rearrangement joins TRBV3-1 (or the pseudogene TRBV3-2) to TRBJ2-7, with D possibly matching TRBD2 (6 bases). CDR1 is LGHDT and CDR2 is YNNKEL in the germline V gene (reference sequence). Between the trimmed V and J ends, which lost 5 bases and 6 bases, there was a span of 17 bases. The CDR3 extends over 14 amino acids. The CDR3 DNA is TGTGCCAGCAGCTCCTCAAGAGGACTATCCGAGCAGTACTTC. Encoded protein: CASSSSRGLSEQYF.

This clone was picked up a small number of times. The V and J genes are TRBV28 and TRBJ2-5; D remains unclear. Germline V gene lookup returns CDR1 MDHEN and CDR2 SYDVKM. Trimming stripped 5 bases from V and 5 bases from J, with 15 bases between. There are 14 residues in the CDR3. The DNA for the CDR3 is TGTGCCAGCAGTCCAAGAATTACACCGGAGACCCAGTACTTC. Its translation is CASSPRITPETQYF.

The J gene is TRBJ1-2, the V gene TRBV4-3, with 7 bases that match TRBD1. V lost 0 bases, J lost 3 bases, and 4 bases stayed unmatched. Germline V gives CDR1 LGHNA, CDR2 YSLEER. The CDR3 extends over 15 amino acids. DNA for the CDR3: TGCGCCAGCAGCCAAGACTACGGGACAGACTATGGCTACACCTTC. It translates to CASSQDYGTDYGYTF.

This clone was picked up a small number of times. The V and J genes are TRBV4-2 and TRBJ1-1; unclear D gene. V was clipped by 1 base and J by 2 bases, with 11 bases between them. Germline CDR1 and CDR2: LGHNA and YNFKEQ. The CDR3 is 15 residues long. DNA for the CDR3: TGTGCCAGCAGCCAAGTAACGGGGAAAAACACTGAAGCTTTCTTT. This codes for CASSQVTGKNTEAFF.

This clone was seen a single time. The rearrangement joins TRBV9 to TRBJ2-7; D is possibly TRBD2 (5 bases). V shed 3 bases and J shed 7 bases, with 14 bases lying between them. Germline V gene data show CDR1 as SGDLS and CDR2 as YYNGEE. The CDR3 sequence is 13 residues long. DNA of the CDR3: TGTGCCAGCAGCGGACCCGGGATCGGGGAGCAGTACTTC. It translates to CASSGPGIGEQYF.

The gene calls are TRBV3-1 (or the pseudogene TRBV3-2) and TRBJ2-5, with a tentative D call TRBD1 (6 bases). V lost 2 bases and J 1 base, leaving 8 bases between the germline ends. The germline V gene encodes CDR1 LGHDT and CDR2 YNNKEL (reference sequence). The CDR3 extends over 14 amino acids. The CDR3 here is CASSQQGIQETQYF. In DNA, the CDR3 is TGTGCCAGCAGCCAACAGGGGATCCAAGAGACCCAGTACTTC.

The chain joins TRBV7-2 to TRBJ2-7, with 7 bases fitting TRBD1. Germline CDR1 is SGHTA and CDR2 is FQGNSA. CDR3 length: 15 residues. Unmatched junction bases numbered 14, after V lost 5 bases and J lost 7 bases. The CDR3 nucleotides read TGTGCCAGCAGCGAAAGACAGGGACGGTTAGGAGAGCAGTACTTC. Translation gives CASSERQGRLGEQYF. The full variable domain, with the rest looked up from reference TRBV7-2 and TRBJ2-7, is GAGVSQSPSNKVTEKGKDVELRCDPISGHTALYWYRQSLGQGLEFLIYFQGNSAPDKSGLPSDRFSAERTGGSVSTLTIQRTQQEDSAVYLCASSERQGRLGEQYFGPGTRLTVT.

The rearrangement uses TRBV7-3 and TRBJ2-1; D gene ambiguous. V was pared by 2 bases and J by 0 bases, with 5 bases between. Germline loops: CDR1 SGHTA, CDR2 FQGTGA. CDR3 length: 14 amino acids. The CDR3 loop is CASSLRSSYNEQFF. The CDR3 region has the DNA TGTGCCAGCAGCTTACGGTCCTCCTACAATGAGCAGTTCTTC.

As regards this clone: Its ends do not fully match the called genes, so a read error is possible. The chain joins TRBV5-1 to TRBJ1-6; D remains ambiguous. The CDR3 covers 14 residues. CDR1 SGHRS and CDR2 YFSETQ come from the germline V gene. As DNA, the CDR3 is TGCGCCAGCAGATTGGAGCTATCCGCTTCACCCCTCCACTTT. Translation: CASRLELSASPLHF.

CDR3 amino acids: CAGGDQGGGNTIYF. CDR3 DNA sequence: TGCGCCGGCGGTGATCAGGGAGGCGGAAACACCATATATTTT. The chain links TRBV23-1 to TRBJ1-3; the D gene is possibly TRBD1 (5 bases). TRBV23-1 belongs to the ORF category, with a function that is uncertain. V lost 11 bases, J lost 4 bases, and 18 bases lay in between. The CDR3 sequence is 14 residues long.

The chain couples TRBV18 to TRBJ1-6; the D gene is possibly TRBD1 (5 bases). Germline CDR1 KGHSH, CDR2 LQKENI. CDR3 length equals 15 residues. V lost 5 bases and J 8 bases, leaving 16 bases between the germline ends. CDR3 in DNA: TGTGCCAGCTCAGATATGGGCACAGGTTATTCACCCCTCCACTTT. Its protein is CASSDMGTGYSPLHF. The whole variable domain, remainder taken from reference TRBV18 and TRBJ1-6, is NAGVMQNPRHLVRRRGQEARLRCSPMKGHSHVYWYRQLPEEGLKFMVYLQKENIIDESGMPKERFSAEFPKEGPSILRIQQVVRGDSAAYFCASSDMGTGYSPLHFGNGTRLTVT.

This chain joins TRBV5-4 and TRBJ1-2; D may be TRBD1 (6 bases). In germline, CDR1 is SGHNT, CDR2 YYREEE (reference sequence). V lost 4 bases, J lost 2 bases, and 12 bases lay in between. The CDR3 is 14 amino acids. The CDR3 loop is CASSLNGQNYGYTF. CDR3 bases: TGTGCCAGCAGCCTGAACGGACAGAACTATGGCTACACCTTC. Together with reference TRBV5-4 and TRBJ1-2, the CDR3 gives the full variable domain: ETGVTQSPTHLIKTRGQQVTLRCSSQSGHNTVSWYQQALGQGPQFIFQYYREEENGRGNFPPRFSGLQFPNYSSELNVNALELDDSALYLCASSLNGQNYGYTFGSGTRLTVV.

V usage is TRBV7-3 and J usage is TRBJ2-7, with TRBD2 identical over 12 bases. The CDR3 covers 15 residues. The ends lost 5 bases at V and 7 bases at J; junction bases unmatched: 9. CDR1 SGHTA and CDR2 FQGTGA come from the germline V gene. The CDR3 region is CASSPSGGAFEEQYF. The DNA for the CDR3 is TGTGCCAGCAGCCCTAGCGGGGGGGCCTTCGAAGAGCAGTACTTC.

V gene TRBV9 combines with J gene TRBJ2-4, with 12 bases matching TRBD2. V was clipped by 0 bases and J by 6 bases; unmatched bases: 10. Germline values: CDR1 SGDLS, CDR2 YYNGEE. CDR3 size: 18 residues. The CDR3 region has the DNA TGTGCCAGCAGCGTAGCTTCTAGCGGGGGGGTATTTGGAAACATTCAGTACTTC. It codes for CASSVASSGGVFGNIQYF.

This rearrangement joins TRBV5-1 to TRBJ2-2; 9 bases match TRBD1. The CDR3 spans 17 residues. V dropped 5 bases and J dropped 4; count of bases not matched to a gene: 12. Looked up from germline, CDR1 is SGHRS and CDR2 is YFSETQ. CDR3 amino acids: CASSPRPGQGSTGELFF. In DNA, the CDR3 is TGCGCCAGCAGTCCTAGACCGGGACAGGGAAGCACCGGGGAGCTGTTTTTT.

This clone was seen a few times. The chain links TRBV5-6 to TRBJ2-7, with 10 bases matching TRBD1. This CDR3 contains 14 residues. The trim removed 9 bases at V and 4 bases at J, leaving 10 bases unmatched. The V gene's germline CDR1 is SGHDT and CDR2 YYEEEE. The CDR3 nucleotides read TGTGCCACTCGACAGGGGGCCAGTTCTTACGAGCAGTACTTC. This gives the protein CATRQGASSYEQYF.

The CDR3 bases are TGTGCCAGCGTTCAGGGGATGGTGAACACTGAAGCTTTCTTT. This codes for CASVQGMVNTEAFF. The chain joins TRBV18 to TRBJ1-1, with D maybe TRBD1 (6 bases). The V end was cut by 8 bases, the J end by 0 bases, with 13 bases between. This CDR3 spans 14 amino acids. Germline lookup yields CDR1 KGHSH and CDR2 LQKENI.

The J gene is TRBJ1-5, the V gene TRBV21-1; the D segment call TRBD1 is taken from the table without a DNA check. TRBV21-1 is marked as a pseudogene. The CDR3 runs to 16 residues. In DNA form, the CDR3 reads TGTGCCAGCGGATTAGACAGGGCCTATAGCAATCAGCCCCAGCATTTT. It codes for CASGLDRAYSNQPQHF.

The CDR3 region has the DNA TGTGCCAGCAGCTTGGGTACCAGCAGGACAGGGGGCAGAGAGACCCAGTACTTC. This sequence encodes CASSLGTSRTGGRETQYF. The genes are TRBV5-4 and TRBJ2-5; 11 positions match TRBD1. With V trimmed by 0 bases and J by 4 bases, 11 bases remained unmatched. The CDR3 consists of 18 residues. The germline V gene encodes CDR1 SGHNT and CDR2 YYREEE (reference sequence).

V usage is TRBV21-1 and J usage is TRBJ1-5; the DNA was not used to check the table's D call, TRBD1. TRBV21-1 is classified as a pseudogene. This CDR3 comprises 17 residues. CDR3 region: CASSKDWDTESNQPQHF. The CDR3 nucleotides are TGTGCCAGCAGTAAAGACTGGGACACGGAAAGCAATCAGCCCCAGCATTTT.

The sample holds one count of this clone. This chain links TRBV7-2 with TRBJ2-2, with 9 bases that match TRBD1. V shed 5 bases and J 7 bases; nucleotides not matched to a gene: 5. CDR1 and CDR2 from the germline V gene are SGHTA and FQGNSA. This CDR3 contains 14 residues. The CDR3 DNA is TGTGCCAGCAGCCGGACAGGGGTGGGCGGGGAGCTGTTTTTT. It yields the protein CASSRTGVGGELFF.